The next 18 T cell receptor beta chains were all read from a single sample in a study of metastatic and nonmetastatic thyroid tumors. No treatment had been given to any patient before thyroid surgery. TCRdb re-analyzed the PCR reads using MiXCR. Counted here are 5,000 or so clones, 20% to 25% occurring once; the ten biggest clones make up over 14%. The sequenced sample consisted of adjacent normal tissue. The receptors were gathered from a female donor with papillary thyroid cancer or a benign thyroid nodule (not recorded which). Some clones in this sample may be carry-over from other donors' samples.

The sample holds many counts of this clone. A much larger clone sits a single nucleotide away, making a read error possible. The CDR3 loop reads CANKAPGHNQPQHF. The CDR3 region has the DNA TGTGCCAACAAGGCCCCTGGCCACAATCAGCCCCAGCATTTT. The chain is built from TRBV6-2 or TRBV6-3 and TRBJ1-5; D is undetermined. The CDR3 is 14 amino acids. Trimming cost V 10 bases and J 3 bases, with 16 bases left between them. Per the germline V gene, CDR1 is MNHEY and CDR2 is SVGEGT.

By sample fraction, this clone is medium-sized. V is TRBV11-1 and J is TRBJ2-1; D ambiguous. This CDR3 spans 15 amino acids. V was pared by 2 bases and J by 4 bases, with 12 bases between. Germline V gene data show CDR1 as SGHAT and CDR2 as FQDESV (reference sequence). The CDR3 coding sequence is TGTGCCAGCAGCTTAAGGCGTTCACCTTACAATGAGCAGTTCTTC. It encodes CASSLRRSPYNEQFF. Full variable domain (missing parts from reference TRBV11-1 and TRBJ2-1): EAEVAQSPRYKITEKSQAVAFWCDPISGHATLYWYRQILGQGPELLVQFQDESVVDDSQLPKDRFSAERLKGVDSTLKIQPAELGDSAMYLCASSLRRSPYNEQFFGPGTRLTVL.

By sample fraction, this clone is medium-sized. J is TRBJ2-1 and V is TRBV30, with TRBD2 identical over 9 bases. The germline V gene encodes CDR1 GTSNPN and CDR2 SVGIG (reference sequence). CDR3 length: 14 residues. The trim removed 2 bases at V and 7 bases at J, leaving 6 bases unmatched. CDR3: CAWSLSGRLNEQFF. The CDR3 DNA reads TGTGCCTGGAGTCTTAGCGGGAGACTGAATGAGCAGTTCTTC.

Concerning this clone: A read error may produce the germline difference seen at one junction end. This rearrangement joins TRBV27 to TRBJ2-2; D unresolved. There are 15 residues in the CDR3. Germline values: CDR1 MNHEY, CDR2 SMNVEV (reference sequence). CDR3 DNA: TGTACCAGCAGTGAACGGGCGCAGAACACCGGGGAGCTGTTTTTT. The encoded protein is CTSSERAQNTGELFF.

The sample holds a few counts of this clone. The rearrangement joins TRBV19 to TRBJ2-7; D may be TRBD1 or TRBD2 (5 bases each). Trimming took 4 bases from V and 6 from J, leaving 13 bases between them. Germline lookup yields CDR1 LNHDA and CDR2 SQIVND (reference sequence). The CDR3 consists of 13 residues. The CDR3 region has the DNA TGTGCCAGTAGTACCCACCGGGACGGCGAGCAGTACTTC. Its translation is CASSTHRDGEQYF.

This chain joins TRBV20-1 and TRBJ1-2, with 8 bases aligning to TRBD1. With 3 bases clipped from V and 0 bases from J, the junction kept 3 bases outside the gene matches. The CDR3 has 14 residues. Germline V lookup: CDR1 DFQATT, CDR2 SNEGSKA (reference sequence). The CDR3 reads CSARGQASNYGYTF. The CDR3 bases are TGCAGTGCTAGGGGACAGGCTTCTAACTATGGCTACACCTTC.

This clone ranks as medium-sized. V and J are TRBV28 and TRBJ1-5; a weak D match, TRBD1 (6 bases). Trimming removed 3 bases at V and 4 bases at J, with 13 bases between. CDR1 and CDR2 from the germline V gene are MDHEN and SYDVKM. CDR3 length: 15 residues. The DNA of the CDR3 is TGTGCCAGCAGTTTCGCCAGGGGAGGGAATCAGCCCCAGCATTTT. Protein sequence: CASSFARGGNQPQHF.

This clone turned up a few times. The J gene is TRBJ2-7, the V gene TRBV19; D is ambiguous. CDR1 LNHDA and CDR2 SQIVND come from the germline V gene (reference sequence). The CDR3 has 12 amino acids. V lost 3 bases and J 0 bases, leaving 3 bases between the germline ends. CDR3 region: CASSIFSYEQYF. The CDR3 bases are TGTGCCAGTAGTATCTTCTCCTACGAGCAGTACTTC.

The V and J genes are TRBV4-2 and TRBJ1-1; no definite D call. The CDR3 runs to 11 residues. The ends were cut back, 3 bases at V and 1 base at J, with 0 bases in the middle. Germline V lookup: CDR1 LGHNA, CDR2 YNFKEQ. The CDR3 DNA reads as TGTGCCAGCAGCCAGAACACTGAAGCTTTCTTT. Protein sequence: CASSQNTEAFF.

In its sample, this clone was seen many times. The J gene is TRBJ1-4, the V gene TRBV15; possibly TRBD1 for D (6 bases). CDR1 LNHNV and CDR2 YYDKDF come from the germline V gene (reference sequence). This CDR3 has 16 residues. V shed 3 bases and J shed 7 bases, with 18 bases lying between them. CDR3 bases: TGTGCCACCAGCAGGAAGAGGGGGGACGTCGGTGAAAAACTGTTTTTT. This translates into CATSRKRGDVGEKLFF.

This clone was picked up a small number of times. V usage is TRBV19 and J usage is TRBJ1-1, with 7 bases that match TRBD1. With 5 bases clipped from V and 4 bases from J, the junction kept 7 bases outside the gene matches. In germline, CDR1 is LNHDA, CDR2 SQIVND (reference sequence). The CDR3 totals 14 residues. The CDR3 region is CASSPPGGVTEAFF. CDR3 DNA sequence: TGTGCCAGTAGTCCCCCAGGGGGAGTCACTGAAGCTTTCTTT. The full variable domain, completed using reference TRBV19 and TRBJ1-1, is DGGITQSPKYLFRKEGQNVTLSCEQNLNHDAMYWYRQDPGQGLRLIYYSQIVNDFQKGDIAEGYSVSREKKESFPLTVTSAQKNPTAFYLCASSPPGGVTEAFFGQGTRLTVV.

Notes on this clone: This likely comes from a read error, as the CDR3 has no conserved phenylalanine or tryptophan at its end. The DNA is omitted, as the CDR3 cannot be located on it reliably, and the CDR3 follows TCRdb's listing. The rearrangement links TRBV5-1 to TRBJ2-2. Ends included, the CDR3 has 9 residues. Germline V gene lookup returns CDR1 SGHRS and CDR2 YFSETQ. The CDR3: CASSLGPAG.

This clone turned up a few times. The CDR3, as DNA: TGTGCCAGCAGCCTCGTAGGTGACACCATATATTTT. Amino acid sequence: CASSLVGDTIYF. The J gene is TRBJ1-3, the V gene TRBV12-3 or TRBV12-4, with D unclear. This CDR3 is built from 12 residues. V dropped 6 bases and J dropped 8 bases, with 11 bases sitting between them.

The genes are TRBV14 and TRBJ1-6; D is undetermined. V was trimmed by 1 base and J by 9 bases, leaving 16 bases between them. Germline-derived CDR1 and CDR2 are SGHDN and FVKESK. This CDR3 spans 16 amino acids. CDR3 loop: CASSQVGGDLSSPLHF. For the CDR3, the DNA is TGTGCCAGCAGCCAAGTAGGTGGGGATTTGAGTTCACCCCTCCACTTT.

This clone appeared many times. The gene calls are TRBV6-5 and TRBJ2-4, with 10 bases matching TRBD1. V shed 4 bases and J 2 bases; nucleotides not matched to a gene: 17. The CDR3 covers 20 residues. Per the germline V gene, CDR1 is MNHEY and CDR2 is SVGAGI. The CDR3 protein is CASSFPRDRGLMKPKNIQYF. CDR3 DNA: TGTGCCAGCAGTTTCCCCCGGGACAGGGGACTAATGAAGCCCAAAAACATTCAGTACTTC.

This clone was counted a few times. The chain combines TRBV6-5 with TRBJ1-2; TRBD1 matches at 9 bases. Per the germline V gene, CDR1 is MNHEY and CDR2 is SVGAGI. CDR3 size: 15 residues. After removal of 4 bases from V and 4 bases from J, the junction contained 7 bases not matched to a gene. The DNA of the CDR3 is TGTGCCAGCAGTTCGCCGGGACAGGGAAGCTATGGCTACACCTTC. Protein product: CASSSPGQGSYGYTF.

This clone has a single count. This chain links TRBV20-1 with TRBJ1-1; TRBD1 aligns across 12 bases. V trimming: 5 bases; J trimming: 0 bases; junction bases outside the gene matches: 10. The germline CDR1 and CDR2 sequences are DFQATT and SNEGSKA (reference sequence). This CDR3 is 17 amino acids long. The CDR3 DNA sequence: TGCAGTGCTGGACGAACCGGGACAGGGGGCTTGAACACTGAAGCTTTCTTT. This codes for CSAGRTGTGGLNTEAFF.

Within the sample, this clone is medium-sized. The V gene is TRBV12-3 or TRBV12-4, the J gene TRBJ2-5; D remains unclear. With 4 bases removed from V and 5 bases from J, the gap between germline ends came to 5 bases. The CDR3 has 11 residues. CDR3 sequence reads: CASSYGETQYF. In DNA, the CDR3 is TGTGCCAGCAGTTACGGCGAGACCCAGTACTTC.